Listed below are T cell receptor beta chains from one sample, sequenced in a study of T cells in Graves' hyperthyroidism and ophthalmopathy. Each CDR3 protein is one row after TCRdb ran MiXCR on the multiplex PCR reads. This table holds hundreds of thousands of distinct CDR3 sequences, 12% to 15% found once. The sequencing sample was made of blood. All receptors derive from a woman aged 18-29 years with Graves' hyperthyroidism. Both conserved end residues are part of each CDR3. Clone size is not always given. Where it is, it says once, few, many or a class for expanded clones.

v_gene: TRBV25-1
j_gene: TRBJ1-2
abundance: many
len: 16
CDR3aa: CASSQNRQGINYGYTF

v_gene: TRBV29-1
j_gene: TRBJ2-3
abundance: few
len: 11
CDR3aa: CSVERQNTQYF

v_gene: TRBV29-1
j_gene: TRBJ2-1
abundance: .
len: 14
CDR3aa: CSWRGGRSYNEQFF

v_gene: TRBV4-3
j_gene: TRBJ2-7
abundance: many
len: 16
CDR3aa: CASSQGVVAGAYEQYF

v_gene: TRBV5-1
j_gene: TRBJ2-5
abundance: few
len: 14
CDR3aa: CASSLGSGRETQYF

v_gene: TRBV2
j_gene: TRBJ2-2
abundance: .
len: 15
CDR3aa: CAGRETSGSYGELFF

v_gene: TRBV18
j_gene: TRBJ1-6
abundance: .
len: 16
CDR3aa: CASSPTDRGSYSPLHF

v_gene: TRBV20-1
j_gene: TRBJ2-5
abundance: .
len: 13
CDR3aa: CSASGDRQETQYF

v_gene: TRBV6-5
j_gene: TRBJ2-2
abundance: .
len: 14
CDR3aa: CASSYSRQTGELFF

v_gene: TRBV3-1
j_gene: TRBJ1-2
abundance: many
len: 15
CDR3aa: CASSQGSGGGWGYTF

v_gene: TRBV7-2
j_gene: TRBJ2-7
abundance: .
len: 14
CDR3aa: CASRTSGGAYEQYF

v_gene: TRBV4-1
j_gene: TRBJ1-1
abundance: .
len: 15
CDR3aa: CASSQDFLSNTEAFF

v_gene: TRBV6-1
j_gene: TRBJ1-1
abundance: many
len: 15
CDR3aa: CASSISGLRNTEAFF

v_gene: TRBV4-1
j_gene: TRBJ1-4
abundance: .
len: 14
CDR3aa: CASSQVGLREKLFF

v_gene: TRBV24-1
j_gene: TRBJ2-2
abundance: .
len: 17
CDR3aa: CATRPGGRQANTGELFF

v_gene: TRBV3-1
j_gene: TRBJ2-7
abundance: .
len: 15
CDR3aa: CASTPAADPTYEQYF

v_gene: TRBV28
j_gene: TRBJ2-1
abundance: few
len: 16
CDR3aa: CASVSGGAGVLNEQFF